Each of the 5 T cell receptor beta chains below was sequenced from the same sample in a study of cytomegalovirus exposure and HLA in healthy donors. Some clones are missing from TCRdb's copy, which holds only in-frame ones; the method was immunoSEQ multiplex PCR. This repertoire shows approximately 120,000 clones, around nine tenths found once; its top ten account for roughly 2%. Material for sequencing was PBMCs. These receptor sequences come from a woman in her late teens or twenties in good health and CMV-seronegative.

The rearrangement links TRBV27 to TRBJ1-1, with 9 bases identical to TRBD1. The germline V gene encodes CDR1 MNHEY and CDR2 SMNVEV (reference sequence). V shed 6 bases, J shed 0 bases, and the junction held 2 bases outside the gene matches. The length of the CDR3 is 14 residues. The CDR3 here is CASSRQGVNTEAFF. The CDR3 nucleotides read TGTGCCAGCAGCCGACAGGGGGTGAACACTGAAGCTTTCTTT.

The chain employs TRBV6-5 and TRBJ1-1; TRBD1 matches at 8 bases. Germline V CDR1 and CDR2: MNHEY, SVGAGI. CDR3 length: 15 residues. J lost 1 base, V lost 6 bases, and 7 bases had no gene match. CDR3 bases: TGTGCCAGCAGGTCCCCACAGGGGGGGAACACTGAAGCTTTCTTT. This gives the protein CASRSPQGGNTEAFF.

The rearrangement joins TRBV5-3 to TRBJ1-2, with D possibly TRBD1 on 6 matching bases. TRBV5-3 counts as an open reading frame of uncertain function. V lost 5 bases and J lost 7, with 18 bases in between. The CDR3 has 14 residues. CDR3 coding DNA: TGTGCCAGAAGTTCAATTCAGGGGTCGGGTGGCTACACCTTC. This encodes CARSSIQGSGGYTF.

This chain joins TRBV28 and TRBJ1-2; 11 bases are shared with TRBD1. The germline gives CDR1 MDHEN, CDR2 SYDVKM. The V gene end was trimmed by 5 bases and the J gene end by 4 bases; junction bases not matched to a gene: 9. This CDR3 region has 16 residues. The CDR3 DNA reads as TGTGCCAGCAGTACTTGGGACAGGGGGGAAGGCTATGGCTACACCTTC. This codes for CASSTWDRGEGYGYTF.

J is TRBJ2-4 and V is TRBV6-1, with TRBD2 matching over 13 bases. The germline V gene encodes CDR1 MNHNS and CDR2 SASEGT. The length of the CDR3 is 21 residues. Losses at the gene ends were 1 base for V and 2 bases for J; bases not matched to a gene: 14. DNA of the CDR3: TGTGCCAGCAGTGAAGTATTCGTGCTTTGGACTAGCGGGAGTCCCAAAAACATTCAGTACTTC. Its protein is CASSEVFVLWTSGSPKNIQYF.